This TCR beta chain was captured by sequencing in a study of blood T cell repertoires in COVID-19. Assay: immunoSEQ multiplex PCR; the TCRdb copy retains only in-frame clones and omits some. Counted here are around 250,000 clones, roughly 84% occurring once; the ten biggest clones make up roughly 3.2%. The CDR3 loop spans 15 amino acids. CDR1 is SGHTA, CDR2 FQGNSA, per germline. V lost 4 bases to trimming and J lost 6 bases, with 16 bases between them. Categorization into cohorts depended on clinical history that participants reported. The J gene is TRBJ1-5, the V gene TRBV7-2; a possible D gene is TRBD1 (6 bases). The clonotype comes from a man aged 45-60 years who had recovered from COVID-19. Sample: PBMCs or T cells enriched from blood (not recorded which). CDR3: CASSYFGGSFQPQHF. The CDR3 DNA follows: TGTGCCAGCAGCTATTTTGGGGGCTCGTTTCAGCCCCAGCATTTT.